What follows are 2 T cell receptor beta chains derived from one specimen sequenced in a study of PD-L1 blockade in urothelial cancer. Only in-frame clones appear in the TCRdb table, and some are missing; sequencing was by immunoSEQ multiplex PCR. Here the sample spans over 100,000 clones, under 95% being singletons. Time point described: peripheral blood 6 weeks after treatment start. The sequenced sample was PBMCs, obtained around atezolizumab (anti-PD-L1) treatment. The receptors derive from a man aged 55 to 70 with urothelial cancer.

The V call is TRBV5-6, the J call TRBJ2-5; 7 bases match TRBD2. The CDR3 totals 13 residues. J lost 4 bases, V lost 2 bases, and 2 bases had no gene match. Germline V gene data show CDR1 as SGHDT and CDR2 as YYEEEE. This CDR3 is CASSLPGGETQYF. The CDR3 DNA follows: TGTGCCAGCAGCTTACCGGGGGGAGAGACCCAGTACTTC. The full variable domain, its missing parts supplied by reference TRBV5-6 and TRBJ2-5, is DAGVTQSPTHLIKTRGQQVTLRCSPKSGHDTVSWYQQALGQGPQFIFQYYEEEERQRGNFPDRFSGHQFPNYSSELNVNALLLGDSALYLCASSLPGGETQYFGPGTRLLVL.

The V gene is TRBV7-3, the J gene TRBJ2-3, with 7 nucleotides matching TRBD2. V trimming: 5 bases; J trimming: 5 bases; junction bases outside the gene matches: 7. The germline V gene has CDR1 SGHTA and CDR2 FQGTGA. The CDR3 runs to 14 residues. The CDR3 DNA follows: TGTGCCAGCAGCCAGACGACGGGGGGAGATACGCAGTATTTT. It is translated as CASSQTTGGDTQYF.